This T cell receptor (beta chain) originates from a study of beta chain features in type 1 diabetes. With regard to this clone: Its cognate antigen is unknown.

The CDR3 spans 12 residues. Trimming left V 3 bases short and J 6 bases short, with 6 bases between. The germline gives CDR1 SGHDT, CDR2 YYEEEE. The authors sorted CD4+ naive, central memory, regulatory and stem cell-like memory cells via CD45RO/CCR7/CD25/CD127/CD95/CD27. Whole-study findings and limits: Patients' naive, central memory and Treg TCRB repertoires seemed closer to one another than those of healthy donors. Unsettled here was the matter of whether HLA type influences TCRB rearrangement.

Isolated RNA was reverse transcribed in full, so expressed TCRB transcripts were sequenced. Libraries were prepared by immunoSEQ multiplex PCR; TCRdb keeps only in-frame clonotypes and omits some of them. Of over 700,000 clones in the sample, roughly 17% are singletons; the top ten hold around 0.02%. The chain joins TRBV5-6 to TRBJ2-2; D is unresolved. Sequenced input: naive CD4+ T cells from blood. The sequence was obtained from a woman younger than 30 in good health. The chain's CDR3 is CASSSYPGELFF. Here the CDR3 DNA reads TGTGCCAGCAGCTCCTACCCCGGGGAGCTGTTTTTT.